Here is one T cell receptor beta chain with its context. Its antigen is undetermined. This sample is drawn from a study of cytomegalovirus exposure and HLA in healthy donors. Notes on the study in general: In a later analysis, compared with equally common non-associated chains, HLA-associated beta chains were more expanded.

This CDR3 is 16 amino acids long. V was trimmed by 0 bases and J by 2 bases, leaving 14 bases between them. The germline V gene encodes CDR1 KGHSH and CDR2 LQKENI. It was with 60 Vbeta and 13 Jbeta primers that the PCR ran. The table came from immunoSEQ multiplex PCR; TCRdb's copy has only in-frame clones and leaves some out. The sample contains under 110,000 clones, about 70% of which appear only once. The chain links TRBV18 to TRBJ2-7; possibly TRBD1 for D (6 bases). The receptor was isolated from a woman between 45 and 60 years old in good health and CMV-seropositive. Sequenced sample: PBMCs. The CDR3 loop reads CASSPPDRPRAYEQYF. As DNA, the CDR3 is TGTGCCAGCTCACCACCCGACAGGCCGAGGGCCTACGAGCAGTACTTC.